The 2 T cell receptor beta chains presented below share a single source sample, sequenced in a study of blood T cell repertoires in COVID-19. Sequencing was performed with immunoSEQ multiplex PCR; in TCRdb, only in-frame clones are kept and a portion is missing. The sample lists some 65,000 clones; approximately 94% were seen once. Sequencing input: peripheral blood. The receptors come from a man aged 65 to 85 with active COVID-19.

The chain links TRBV11-2 to TRBJ1-2, with D perhaps TRBD1 (5 bases). CDR3 size: 14 residues. Deletions cut 6 bases from V and 0 bases from J, with 11 bases between. Germline V gene data show CDR1 as SGHAT and CDR2 as FQNNGV. CDR3 DNA: TGTGCCAGCAGACCTACAGGAGCTAACTATGGCTACACCTTC. Translated: CASRPTGANYGYTF.

This chain joins TRBV18 and TRBJ2-3; 12 nucleotides agree with TRBD1. V lost 4 bases to trimming and J lost 5 bases; unmatched junction nucleotides: 7. Germline CDR1 reads KGHSH; CDR2 reads LQKENI. There are 16 residues in the CDR3. CDR3 region: CASSLTGQGAGDTQYF. The DNA of the CDR3 is TGTGCCAGCTCACTCACGGGACAGGGGGCAGGAGATACGCAGTATTTT.